This TCR beta chain is drawn from a study of cytomegalovirus exposure and HLA in healthy donors. Study-level background: Researchers previously reported finding some 110 million unique TCR beta sequences from around 200 million T cells. Study findings and constraints: The study flagged fewer than 200 TCR beta chains as cytomegalovirus-associated. Later on, a genetic analysis was performed. It linked a missense variant in DCLRE1C with V- and J-gene trimming of TCR beta. In an earlier analysis, most TCR beta V segments were productive about 87% or about 30% of the time.

Points on this clone: What it binds is not known.

CDR1 SGHRS and CDR2 YFSETQ come from the germline V gene. Trimming removed 0 bases from V and 3 bases from J, with 17 bases in between. CDR3 size: 17 residues. With 60 Vbeta and 13 Jbeta primers, the PCR was carried out. Method: immunoSEQ multiplex PCR; TCRdb's copy keeps in-frame clones and lacks some. The sample has roughly 180,000 clones, around 84% seen once. The chain couples TRBV5-1 to TRBJ2-3; D is undetermined. This clonotype was obtained from a boy between 2 and 10 years old in good health and CMV-seronegative. Sequencing was performed on PBMCs. CDR3 in DNA: TGCGCCAGCAGCTTGGTCGGTAGCCAACTTAATACAGATACGCAGTATTTT. It is translated as CASSLVGSQLNTDTQYF. Based on the CDR3 plus reference TRBV5-1 and TRBJ2-3, the full variable domain is KAGVTQTPRYLIKTRGQQVTLSCSPISGHRSVSWYQQTPGQGLQFLFEYFSETQRNKGNFPGRFSGRQFSNSRSEMNVSTLELGDSALYLCASSLVGSQLNTDTQYFGPGTRLTVL.